A selection of T cell receptor beta chains follows, all from one sample in a study of OX40 agonist ivuxolimab in advanced cancers. Clones were read by immunoSEQ multiplex PCR, and TCRdb kept only the in-frame ones, dropping some. The sample yields 70,000 or so clones, roughly 86% seen once. Sequencing used CD4+ or CD8+ T cells sorted from blood, obtained in a trial of the OX40 agonist ivuxolimab. These receptors were obtained from an adult with an advanced solid tumor such as melanoma, head and neck, liver or kidney cancer. The CDR3 runs from the conserved cysteine through the conserved F or W. The order of the fields is CDR3 length, D gene, clone size, J gene, V gene, CDR3 protein, CDR3 DNA. D genes are given only for firm matches. Clone size, where shown, is once, few, many, or a class for clones that have expanded.

cdr3_length: 13; d_call: NA; clone_size: NA; j_call: TRBJ1-2; v_call: TRBV30; cdr3_aa: CAWSVDPNYGYTF; cdr3_nt: TGTGCCTGGAGTGTAGACCCTAACTATGGCTACACCTTC
cdr3_length: 14; d_call: TRBD1; clone_size: NA; j_call: TRBJ2-7; v_call: TRBV15; cdr3_aa: CATSVGTGIYEQYF; cdr3_nt: TGTGCCACCAGCGTAGGGACAGGGATTTACGAGCAGTACTTC
cdr3_length: 12; d_call: NA; clone_size: NA; j_call: TRBJ1-5; v_call: TRBV6-6; cdr3_aa: CASSDSSMAQHF; cdr3_nt: TGTGCCAGCAGCGATTCATCTATGGCCCAGCATTTT
cdr3_length: 14; d_call: NA; clone_size: NA; j_call: TRBJ1-5; v_call: TRBV19; cdr3_aa: CASTPNLSNQPQHF; cdr3_nt: TGTGCCAGTACCCCGAACTTGTCCAATCAGCCCCAGCATTTT
cdr3_length: 11; d_call: NA; clone_size: NA; j_call: TRBJ2-2; v_call: TRBV7-3; cdr3_aa: CASSPNGVLFF; cdr3_nt: TGTGCCAGCAGCCCCAACGGGGTGCTGTTTTTT
cdr3_length: 16; d_call: NA; clone_size: few; j_call: TRBJ2-7; v_call: TRBV6-5; cdr3_aa: CASSSQGSAGAYEQYF; cdr3_nt: TGTGCCAGCAGTTCCCAGGGCTCCGCGGGGGCATACGAGCAGTACTTC
cdr3_length: 17; d_call: NA; clone_size: NA; j_call: TRBJ1-4; v_call: TRBV18; cdr3_aa: CASSSYLDRTTNEKLFF; cdr3_nt: TGTGCCAGCTCCTCCTACCTCGACAGAACAACTAATGAAAAACTGTTTTTT
cdr3_length: 13; d_call: NA; clone_size: NA; j_call: TRBJ1-1; v_call: TRBV7-8; cdr3_aa: CASSSSGEGEAFF; cdr3_nt: TGTGCCAGCAGCTCGAGCGGGGAGGGTGAAGCTTTCTTT
cdr3_length: 14; d_call: NA; clone_size: NA; j_call: TRBJ2-5; v_call: TRBV7-8; cdr3_aa: CASSLVPGSETQYF; cdr3_nt: TGTGCCAGCAGCTTAGTCCCAGGGTCGGAGACCCAGTACTTC
cdr3_length: 14; d_call: TRBD1; clone_size: NA; j_call: TRBJ2-7; v_call: TRBV28; cdr3_aa: CASSKSGGSYEQYF; cdr3_nt: TGTGCCAGCAGTAAATCAGGGGGCTCCTACGAGCAGTACTTC
cdr3_length: 15; d_call: TRBD1; clone_size: NA; j_call: TRBJ2-7; v_call: TRBV11-2; cdr3_aa: CASSLLGTGIYEQYF; cdr3_nt: TGTGCCAGCAGCTTATTGGGGACAGGAATATACGAGCAGTACTTC
cdr3_length: 12; d_call: TRBD2; clone_size: few; j_call: TRBJ2-7; v_call: TRBV11-2; cdr3_aa: CASSSGGYEQYF; cdr3_nt: TGTGCCAGCAGCTCGGGGGGCTACGAGCAGTACTTC
cdr3_length: 17; d_call: TRBD2; clone_size: NA; j_call: TRBJ2-1; v_call: TRBV11-1; cdr3_aa: CASSRTSGAPSYNEQFF; cdr3_nt: TGTGCCAGCAGCAGGACTAGCGGGGCTCCTTCCTACAATGAGCAGTTCTTC
cdr3_length: 16; d_call: TRBD1; clone_size: NA; j_call: TRBJ1-1; v_call: TRBV27; cdr3_aa: CASSYLTTGTGSEAFF; cdr3_nt: TGTGCCAGCAGTTACCTGACGACCGGGACAGGGTCTGAAGCTTTCTTT
cdr3_length: 15; d_call: NA; clone_size: NA; j_call: TRBJ1-3; v_call: TRBV18; cdr3_aa: CASSPIQGSGNTIYF; cdr3_nt: TGTGCCAGCTCACCGATTCAGGGGTCTGGAAACACCATATATTTT
cdr3_length: 14; d_call: NA; clone_size: NA; j_call: TRBJ1-2; v_call: TRBV7-2; cdr3_aa: CASSLGGADYGYTF; cdr3_nt: TGTGCCAGCAGCTTAGGGGGCGCGGACTATGGCTACACCTTC
cdr3_length: 13; d_call: NA; clone_size: NA; j_call: TRBJ1-2; v_call: TRBV6-5; cdr3_aa: CASSYGGNYGYTF; cdr3_nt: TGTGCCAGCAGTTACGGCGGGAACTATGGCTACACCTTC
cdr3_length: 14; d_call: TRBD1; clone_size: once; j_call: TRBJ2-2; v_call: TRBV19; cdr3_aa: CATRQGQNTGELFF; cdr3_nt: TGTGCCACCAGACAGGGGCAGAACACCGGGGAGCTGTTTTTT
cdr3_length: 11; d_call: TRBD1; clone_size: NA; j_call: TRBJ1-2; v_call: TRBV30; cdr3_aa: CAWSAGGGYTF; cdr3_nt: TGTGCCTGGAGTGCAGGGGGTGGCTACACCTTC
cdr3_length: 12; d_call: NA; clone_size: NA; j_call: TRBJ2-3; v_call: TRBV10-3; cdr3_aa: CAIRGGTDTQYF; cdr3_nt: TGTGCCATCAGGGGCGGCACAGATACGCAGTATTTT
cdr3_length: 15; d_call: NA; clone_size: NA; j_call: TRBJ1-3; v_call: TRBV18; cdr3_aa: CASSRDRISGNTIYF; cdr3_nt: TGTGCCAGCTCAAGGGACCGGATCTCTGGAAACACCATATATTTT
cdr3_length: 11; d_call: NA; clone_size: NA; j_call: TRBJ2-5; v_call: TRBV25-1; cdr3_aa: CASGVSETQYF; cdr3_nt: TGTGCCAGTGGGGTTAGCGAGACCCAGTACTTC
cdr3_length: 13; d_call: NA; clone_size: NA; j_call: TRBJ1-5; v_call: TRBV30; cdr3_aa: CAWSSQVNQPQHF; cdr3_nt: TGTGCCTGGAGTAGCCAGGTCAATCAGCCCCAGCATTTT
cdr3_length: 14; d_call: TRBD1; clone_size: NA; j_call: TRBJ1-1; v_call: TRBV6-1; cdr3_aa: CASSDGTGGTEAFF; cdr3_nt: TGTGCCAGCAGCGATGGGACAGGGGGTACTGAAGCTTTCTTT
cdr3_length: 15; d_call: NA; clone_size: NA; j_call: TRBJ1-4; v_call: TRBV19; cdr3_aa: CASTRRGDGGGKLFF; cdr3_nt: TGTGCCAGTACGAGAAGAGGGGACGGGGGTGGAAAACTGTTTTTT
cdr3_length: 15; d_call: TRBD2; clone_size: NA; j_call: TRBJ2-3; v_call: TRBV7-9; cdr3_aa: CASSLLTREGLEQYF; cdr3_nt: TGTGCCAGCAGCTTACTGACGCGGGAGGGCCTTGAGCAGTATTTT
cdr3_length: 15; d_call: NA; clone_size: NA; j_call: TRBJ2-2; v_call: TRBV7-3; cdr3_aa: CASSLGHEGAGELFF; cdr3_nt: TGTGCCAGCAGCTTAGGACACGAAGGGGCCGGGGAGCTGTTTTTT
cdr3_length: 13; d_call: NA; clone_size: few; j_call: TRBJ1-1; v_call: TRBV9; cdr3_aa: CASSVVMNTEAFF; cdr3_nt: TGTGCCAGCAGCGTAGTTATGAACACTGAAGCTTTCTTT
cdr3_length: 17; d_call: NA; clone_size: NA; j_call: TRBJ2-7; v_call: TRBV11-2; cdr3_aa: CASSLAATLAHPYEQYF; cdr3_nt: TGTGCCAGCAGCTTAGCAGCGACCCTTGCCCACCCCTACGAGCAGTACTTC
cdr3_length: 14; d_call: TRBD2; clone_size: NA; j_call: TRBJ2-2; v_call: TRBV2; cdr3_aa: CATRLALNTGELFF; cdr3_nt: TGTGCCACGAGACTAGCCTTGAACACCGGGGAGCTGTTTTTT
cdr3_length: 14; d_call: NA; clone_size: NA; j_call: TRBJ2-1; v_call: TRBV10-3; cdr3_aa: CAISEGGSFNEQFF; cdr3_nt: TGTGCCATCAGTGAGGGGGGCTCTTTTAATGAGCAGTTCTTC
cdr3_length: 14; d_call: TRBD1; clone_size: once; j_call: TRBJ2-7; v_call: TRBV6-5; cdr3_aa: CASSDRDRGTEQYF; cdr3_nt: TGTGCCAGCAGTGACCGGGACAGGGGGACCGAGCAGTACTTC
cdr3_length: 11; d_call: NA; clone_size: NA; j_call: TRBJ1-1; v_call: TRBV19; cdr3_aa: CASMGEFRAFF; cdr3_nt: TGTGCCAGTATGGGGGAGTTTCGGGCTTTCTTT
cdr3_length: 15; d_call: NA; clone_size: NA; j_call: TRBJ2-6; v_call: TRBV29-1; cdr3_aa: CSVEKGYSGANVLTF; cdr3_nt: TGCAGCGTTGAAAAAGGGTACTCTGGGGCCAACGTCCTGACTTTC
cdr3_length: 14; d_call: NA; clone_size: NA; j_call: TRBJ1-1; v_call: TRBV6-6; cdr3_aa: CASTKQGGDTEAFF; cdr3_nt: TGTGCCAGCACCAAACAGGGCGGGGACACTGAAGCTTTCTTT
cdr3_length: 11; d_call: NA; clone_size: NA; j_call: TRBJ2-5; v_call: TRBV11-2; cdr3_aa: CASRTSETQYF; cdr3_nt: TGTGCCAGCAGGACATCCGAGACCCAGTACTTC
cdr3_length: 14; d_call: NA; clone_size: NA; j_call: TRBJ1-2; v_call: TRBV2; cdr3_aa: CASSEAQTHYGYTF; cdr3_nt: TGTGCCAGCAGTGAAGCCCAGACTCACTATGGCTACACCTTC
cdr3_length: 17; d_call: NA; clone_size: few; j_call: TRBJ1-2; v_call: TRBV19; cdr3_aa: CASKVGATGLLNYGYTF; cdr3_nt: TGTGCCAGTAAAGTGGGGGCCACAGGCCTTCTCAACTATGGCTACACCTTC
cdr3_length: 14; d_call: TRBD1; clone_size: NA; j_call: TRBJ1-4; v_call: TRBV30; cdr3_aa: CAFIPGQAQEKLFF; cdr3_nt: TGTGCCTTTATCCCGGGACAGGCCCAGGAAAAACTGTTTTTT
cdr3_length: 14; d_call: NA; clone_size: once; j_call: TRBJ2-7; v_call: TRBV6-6; cdr3_aa: CASSFGQGSYEQYF; cdr3_nt: TGTGCCAGCAGTTTTGGGCAGGGTTCGTACGAGCAGTACTTC
cdr3_length: 15; d_call: TRBD1; clone_size: NA; j_call: TRBJ1-4; v_call: TRBV7-2; cdr3_aa: CASSLGQADPEKLFF; cdr3_nt: TGTGCCAGCAGCTTGGGACAGGCCGATCCTGAAAAACTGTTTTTT
cdr3_length: 13; d_call: NA; clone_size: NA; j_call: TRBJ2-2; v_call: TRBV7-9; cdr3_aa: CASSSQVSGELFF; cdr3_nt: TGTGCCAGCAGCTCACAGGTTTCCGGGGAGCTGTTTTTT
cdr3_length: 11; d_call: NA; clone_size: NA; j_call: TRBJ2-7; v_call: TRBV27; cdr3_aa: CATLGGYEQYF; cdr3_nt: TGTGCCACCCTGGGCGGGTACGAGCAGTACTTC
cdr3_length: 15; d_call: NA; clone_size: NA; j_call: TRBJ2-3; v_call: TRBV9; cdr3_aa: CASSVTPSNTDTQYF; cdr3_nt: TGTGCCAGCAGCGTAACCCCTTCCAACACAGATACGCAGTATTTT
cdr3_length: 12; d_call: NA; clone_size: NA; j_call: TRBJ2-7; v_call: TRBV28; cdr3_aa: CASGWGSYEQYF; cdr3_nt: TGTGCCAGCGGGTGGGGCTCCTACGAGCAGTACTTC
cdr3_length: 14; d_call: NA; clone_size: NA; j_call: TRBJ2-5; v_call: TRBV5-1; cdr3_aa: CASSRMAEKETQYF; cdr3_nt: TGCGCCAGCAGCCGCATGGCGGAGAAAGAGACCCAGTACTTC
cdr3_length: 13; d_call: NA; clone_size: NA; j_call: TRBJ1-1; v_call: TRBV12-5; cdr3_aa: CASGPRGNTEAFF; cdr3_nt: TGTGCTAGTGGCCCCAGGGGGAACACTGAAGCTTTCTTT
cdr3_length: 15; d_call: NA; clone_size: NA; j_call: TRBJ1-4; v_call: TRBV7-2; cdr3_aa: CASSLYNSMNEKLFF; cdr3_nt: TGTGCCAGCAGCTTATATAACAGTATGAATGAAAAACTGTTTTTT